The clone carrying this T cell receptor (beta chain) was counted once. Produced via immunoSEQ multiplex PCR; TCRdb's table is partial and in-frame only. This sample has 150,000 to 190,000 clones, with roughly nine tenths found just once. The data originate from a study of blood T cell repertoires in COVID-19. Germline V gene lookup returns CDR1 MNHEY and CDR2 SVGAGI. The CDR3 is made up of 14 amino acids. J gave up 3 bases and V 7 bases, and 4 bases lay outside the gene matches. V usage is TRBV6-5 and J usage is TRBJ1-3; 9 bases map to TRBD1. The TCR was taken from a woman aged 70 to 79 with acute or convalescent COVID-19. Specimen: peripheral blood. CDR3 DNA sequence: TGTGCCAGCACTACAGGGGGCCGTGGAAACACCATATATTTT. Amino acids: CASTTGGRGNTIYF.